This T cell receptor (beta chain) was retrieved from a study of blood T cells in healthy people across ages. The sample holds a few counts of this clonotype. Primed by a sample-barcoded 5' primer and a J-beta primer mix, a second PCR proceeded for roughly 7 to 12 cycles. In TCRdb, the 5' RACE reads were re-called with MiXCR into one record per CDR3 protein. Here the sample spans roughly 1,500,000 distinct CDR3 sequences, approximately 38% being singletons. The source of this sequence is a woman between 18 and 29 years old in good health. The sample comprised blood.

The DNA for the CDR3 is TGTGCCATCAGTGAGTCGAGCGGGGGGTCTTACGAGCAGTACTTC. It is translated as CAISESSGGSYEQYF. The V gene is TRBV10-3, the J gene TRBJ2-7; TRBD2 agrees at 9 bases. The CDR3 is 15 residues long. V dropped 0 bases and J dropped 4; count of bases not matched to a gene: 4. From germline, CDR1 is ENHRY and CDR2 SYGVKD.